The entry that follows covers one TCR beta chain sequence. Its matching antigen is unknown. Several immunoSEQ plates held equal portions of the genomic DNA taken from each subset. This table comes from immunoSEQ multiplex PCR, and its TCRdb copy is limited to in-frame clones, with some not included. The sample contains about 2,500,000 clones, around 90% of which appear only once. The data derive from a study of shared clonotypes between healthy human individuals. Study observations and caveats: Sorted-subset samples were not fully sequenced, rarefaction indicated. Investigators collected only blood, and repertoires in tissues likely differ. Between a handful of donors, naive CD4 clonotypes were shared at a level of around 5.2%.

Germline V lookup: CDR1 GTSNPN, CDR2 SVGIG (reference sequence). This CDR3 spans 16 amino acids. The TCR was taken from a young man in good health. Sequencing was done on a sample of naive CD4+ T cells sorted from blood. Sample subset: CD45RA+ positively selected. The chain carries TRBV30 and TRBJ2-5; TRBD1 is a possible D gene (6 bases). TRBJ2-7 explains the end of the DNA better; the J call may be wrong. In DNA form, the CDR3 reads TGTGCCTGGAGTACCCCTTCCCGGGACATCTCCTACGAGCAGTACTTC. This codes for CAWSTPSRDISYEQYF.